Each of the 21 T cell receptor beta chains below was sequenced from the same sample in a study of blood T cell repertoires in COVID-19. Some clones are missing from TCRdb's copy, which holds only in-frame ones; the method was immunoSEQ multiplex PCR. Among some 200,000 clones listed, 80% to 90% were seen once. The material sequenced was peripheral blood. These receptors all come from a man aged 25 to 40 with active or convalescent COVID-19.

V gene TRBV6-4 combines with J gene TRBJ2-1, with 8 bases lining up with TRBD2. Looked up from germline, CDR1 is MRHNA and CDR2 is SNTAGT. The CDR3 runs 13 residues. Trimming took 6 bases from V and 7 from J; bases not matched to a gene: 5. CDR3 DNA: TGTGCCAGCAGAGGGACGGGGGGGAATGAGCAGTTCTTC. This gives the protein CASRGTGGNEQFF.

The rearrangement joins TRBV6-6 to TRBJ1-2; 10 bases line up with TRBD1. The CDR3 totals 16 residues. V lost 2 bases and J lost 4; bases outside the gene matches: 7. From germline, CDR1 is MNHNY and CDR2 SVGAGI (reference sequence). In nucleotides, the CDR3 is TGTGCCAGCAGTTACCCGACAGGGGGCGAAGGCTATGGCTACACCTTC. Amino acids: CASSYPTGGEGYGYTF.

In DNA, the CDR3 is TGTGCCAGCAGTTTGAGGGGACAGCGAAACACCATATATTTT. Encoded protein: CASSLRGQRNTIYF. V gene TRBV28 combines with J gene TRBJ1-3; the match to TRBD1 covers 7 bases. The CDR3 contains 14 residues. The germline CDR1 and CDR2 sequences are MDHEN and SYDVKM. Trimming removed 3 bases from V and 5 bases from J; junction bases left unmatched: 4.

The chain combines TRBV19 with TRBJ2-5; TRBD1 agrees at 8 bases. The CDR3 loop spans 15 amino acids. CDR1 LNHDA and CDR2 SQIVND come from the germline V gene (reference sequence). V lost 5 bases, J lost 1 base, and 6 bases stayed unmatched. Here the CDR3 DNA reads TGTGCCAGTAGTTTCCGGGACAGGCCCCAAGAGACCCAGTACTTC. It yields the protein CASSFRDRPQETQYF.

V gene TRBV28 combines with J gene TRBJ2-1; 8 bases align to TRBD1. This CDR3 region has 16 residues. V lost 4 bases to trimming and J lost 7 bases; unmatched junction nucleotides: 12. Germline assignment: CDR1 MDHEN and CDR2 SYDVKM. CDR3 loop: CASSSAGGEGENEQFF. The CDR3, as DNA: TGTGCCAGCAGTTCAGCAGGGGGCGAGGGGGAGAATGAGCAGTTCTTC.

CDR3 DNA sequence: TGCGCCAGCAGTGAGTCTAGCGGGCGTACCGGGGAGCTGTTTTTT. This gives the protein CASSESSGRTGELFF. V and J are TRBV10-1 and TRBJ2-2, with 7 nucleotides matching TRBD2. This CDR3 spans 15 amino acids. Unmatched junction bases numbered 3, after V lost 0 bases and J lost 5 bases. The germline V gene encodes CDR1 WNHNN and CDR2 SYGVQD (reference sequence).

On this clone: Other DNA sequences in this specimen translate into the identical CDR3. The chain uses TRBV19 and TRBJ1-5; TRBD1 agrees at 7 bases. This CDR3 spans 16 amino acids. Trimming at V came to 1 base and at J to 1 base, leaving 4 bases not matched to a gene. Germline CDR1 is LNHDA and CDR2 is SQIVND (reference sequence). This CDR3 is CASSIGAGGSNQPQHF. The CDR3 bases are TGTGCCAGTAGTATAGGGGCAGGGGGAAGCAATCAGCCCCAGCATTTT.

V and J are TRBV5-1 and TRBJ1-3; the D is unclear. The germline CDR1 and CDR2 sequences are SGHRS and YFSETQ. The CDR3 is made up of 15 amino acids. With 0 bases removed from V and 0 bases from J, the gap between germline ends came to 7 bases. The CDR3 DNA sequence: TGCGCCAGCAGCTTGGACCAGCGCTCTGGAAACACCATATATTTT. As protein: CASSLDQRSGNTIYF.

The gene calls are TRBV5-1 and TRBJ2-2; 10 bases agree with TRBD1. CDR3 length equals 18 residues. V dropped 3 bases and J dropped 3; count of bases not matched to a gene: 11. The V gene's germline CDR1 is SGHRS and CDR2 YFSETQ. The CDR3 bases are TGCGCCAGCAGCTATGTTCGATCGGACAGGGGGTACACCGGGGAGCTGTTTTTT. It specifies CASSYVRSDRGYTGELFF.

The CDR3 is CASSTGPRTEAFF. The CDR3 DNA reads TGTGCCAGCTCAACAGGGCCGCGCACTGAAGCTTTCTTT. The chain has TRBV18 and TRBJ1-1; weak D call: TRBD1 (6 bases). In germline, CDR1 is KGHSH, CDR2 LQKENI. This CDR3 comprises 13 residues. V gave up 5 bases and J gave up 4 bases, with 11 bases separating them.

This rearrangement joins TRBV3-1 (or the pseudogene TRBV3-2) to TRBJ1-2; 9 nucleotides match TRBD1. Germline V gene data show CDR1 as LGHDT and CDR2 as YNNKEL (reference sequence). The CDR3 extends over 15 amino acids. V lost 3 bases to trimming and J lost 6 bases; unmatched junction nucleotides: 8. The CDR3 protein is CASSQPGQGEDGYTF. Here the CDR3 DNA reads TGTGCCAGCAGCCAGCCGGGACAGGGTGAGGATGGCTACACCTTC.

This chain links TRBV19 with TRBJ1-5; 10 bases are shared with TRBD1. Trimming took 3 bases from V and 3 from J; bases not matched to a gene: 8. This CDR3 has 17 amino acids. In germline, CDR1 is LNHDA, CDR2 SQIVND (reference sequence). This chain's CDR3 is CASSIPGDRGLNQPQHF. CDR3 DNA sequence: TGTGCCAGTAGTATCCCCGGGGACAGGGGCCTCAATCAGCCCCAGCATTTT.

J is TRBJ2-7 and V is TRBV19, with 7 bases aligning to TRBD1. V lost 3 bases and J lost 2; bases outside the gene matches: 4. This CDR3 region has 14 residues. Germline V CDR1 and CDR2: LNHDA, SQIVND (reference sequence). CDR3 DNA sequence: TGTGCCAGTAGTATTAAGGGGGCGGCCTACGAGCAGTACTTC. It is translated as CASSIKGAAYEQYF.

The chain employs TRBV30 and TRBJ2-3, with no clear D. The CDR3 has 12 amino acids. CDR1 and CDR2 from the germline V gene are GTSNPN and SVGIG (reference sequence). The V end lost 5 bases, the J end lost 10 bases, and 16 bases lay between the germline ends. The CDR3 DNA follows: TGTGCCTGGGTGACTCTAGGTTCTCCGCAGTATTTT. It translates to CAWVTLGSPQYF. Full variable domain (remainder filled in from reference TRBV30 and TRBJ2-3): SQTIHQWPATLVQPVGSPLSLECTVEGTSNPNLYWYRQAAGRGLQLLFYSVGIGQISSEVPQNLSASRPQDRQFILSSKKLLLSDSGFYLCAWVTLGSPQYFGPGTRLTVL.

The V call is TRBV28, the J call TRBJ1-6, with D possibly being TRBD1 (5 bases). Germline V gene lookup returns CDR1 MDHEN and CDR2 SYDVKM. CDR3 size: 14 residues. Trimming left V 6 bases short and J 7 bases short, with 13 bases between. CDR3: CASRTPRGNSPLHF. The CDR3 coding sequence is TGTGCCAGCAGAACCCCGCGGGGGAATTCACCCCTCCACTTT.

This clone came up a few times. V gene TRBV28 combines with J gene TRBJ1-3; unclear D gene. Germline V gene sequence: CDR1 MDHEN, CDR2 SYDVKM. The ends were cut back, 6 bases at V and 4 bases at J, with 13 bases in the middle. The CDR3 spans 14 residues. DNA of the CDR3: TGTGCCAGCAGCCTTGGGAGGGAAGGAAACACCATATATTTT. This codes for CASSLGREGNTIYF.

The V gene is TRBV18, the J gene TRBJ2-3; 10 positions agree with TRBD2. J lost 7 bases, V lost 0 bases, and 7 bases had no gene match. Germline V gene sequence: CDR1 KGHSH, CDR2 LQKENI. This CDR3 has 16 amino acids. The CDR3 loop is CASSPPNSGGLNTQYF. In DNA, the CDR3 is TGTGCCAGCTCACCACCGAATAGCGGGGGGTTGAATACGCAGTATTTT.

The V and J genes are TRBV4-1 and TRBJ1-2; D not certain. From germline, CDR1 is MGHRA and CDR2 YSYEKL. The CDR3 totals 14 residues. V was clipped by 0 bases and J by 6 bases, with 11 bases between them. CDR3 in DNA: TGCGCCAGCAGCCAAGATGCCGGGGTTCATGGCTACACCTTC. It encodes CASSQDAGVHGYTF.

This rearrangement joins TRBV7-6 to TRBJ1-1; tentatively, D is TRBD1 (6 bases). V was clipped by 5 bases and J by 10 bases, with 29 bases between them. The CDR3 is 17 residues long. Germline V gene sequence: CDR1 SGHVS, CDR2 FNYEAQ. CDR3 nucleotides: TGTGCCAGCAGCGGGAGGGGAGACCGCGGGGGCGCGGGCCGAGCTTTCTTT. This encodes CASSGRGDRGGAGRAFF. The full variable domain, its missing parts supplied by reference TRBV7-6 and TRBJ1-1, is GAGVSQSPRYKVTKRGQDVALRCDPISGHVSLYWYRQALGQGPEFLTYFNYEAQQDKSGLPNDRFSAERPEGSISTLTIQRTEQRDSAMYRCASSGRGDRGGAGRAFFGQGTRLTVV.

The chain carries TRBV10-1 and TRBJ1-4; 8 nucleotides align to TRBD1. The CDR3 spans 14 residues. V shed 4 bases and J 8 bases; nucleotides not matched to a gene: 6. Per the germline V gene, CDR1 is WNHNN and CDR2 is SYGVQD (reference sequence). This CDR3 reads CASSGGQAGEKLFF. CDR3 nucleotide sequence: TGCGCCAGCAGTGGGGGACAGGCAGGGGAAAAACTGTTTTTT.

In its sample, this clone was seen once. The genes are TRBV3-1 (or the pseudogene TRBV3-2) and TRBJ1-5, with unresolved D. This CDR3 is built from 14 residues. V was pared by 0 bases and J by 5 bases, with 8 bases between. Germline V gene data show CDR1 as LGHDT and CDR2 as YNNKEL (reference sequence). This chain's CDR3 is CASSQDSGYQPQHF. DNA of the CDR3: TGTGCCAGCAGCCAAGATTCAGGATATCAGCCCCAGCATTTT.